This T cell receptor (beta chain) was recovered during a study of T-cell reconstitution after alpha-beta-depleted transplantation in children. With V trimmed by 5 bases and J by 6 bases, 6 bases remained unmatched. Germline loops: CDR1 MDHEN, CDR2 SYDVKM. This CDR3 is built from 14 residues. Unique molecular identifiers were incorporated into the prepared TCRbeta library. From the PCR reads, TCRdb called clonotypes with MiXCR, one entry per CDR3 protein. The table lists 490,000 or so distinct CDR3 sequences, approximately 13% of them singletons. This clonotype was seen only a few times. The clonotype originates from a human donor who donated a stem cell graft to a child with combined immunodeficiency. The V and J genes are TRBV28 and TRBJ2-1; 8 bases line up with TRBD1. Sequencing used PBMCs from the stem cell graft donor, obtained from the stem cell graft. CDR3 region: CASSPDRGTNEQFF. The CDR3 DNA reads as TGTGCCAGCAGTCCCGACAGGGGTACCAATGAGCAGTTCTTC.